This TCR beta chain was identified in a study of blood T cell repertoires in COVID-19. This CDR3 region has 19 residues. The germline V gene has CDR1 SGHKS and CDR2 YYEKEE (reference sequence). V shed 0 bases and J 0 bases; nucleotides not matched to a gene: 4. The method was immunoSEQ multiplex PCR; TCRdb's version includes in-frame clones alone and lacks a portion of them. The sample gives 150,000 or so clones, roughly 84% of which show up once; 15% to 20% is in the top ten. The J gene is TRBJ2-6, the V gene TRBV5-5; 12 bases agree with TRBD1. Input material: PBMCs or T cells enriched from blood (not recorded which). The source is a man in his fifties or sixties who had recovered from COVID-19. The CDR3 sequence is CASSLGGTGGGSGANVLTF. The CDR3 coding sequence is TGTGCCAGCAGCTTGGGAGGGACAGGGGGCGGCTCTGGGGCCAACGTCCTGACTTTC.